This entry features one T cell receptor (beta chain) sequence. In this sample, this clonotype turned up a few times. It lacks a known antigen. There are no base qualities to consult, and no much larger clone falls within one base. Between the V and J ends, shortened by 5 bases and 5 bases respectively, the junction contains 7 bases. The cysteine opens and the phenylalanine closes a CDR3 of 12 amino acids. This entry keeps only the CDR3 DNA: 36 bases, framed from base 1. Looking up the germline V gene yields CDR1 MNHEY and CDR2 SVGAGI. The sample's time point, from its label and the paper: patch test 2, 6 weeks after DPC sensitization. This sample's treatment or condition label indicates: therapeutic diphenylcyclopropenone sensitization with weekly scalp DPC. Blood at each patch-test visit was drawn before the patch test was applied. Eligible patients were aged 18 to 70, diagnosed with alopecia, deemed suitable for DPC therapy, and excluded if pregnant. Unfractionated whole blood was collected in Tempus Blood RNA tubes, and total RNA was extracted from that blood.

This record comes from a study of human T cells and chemical hapten exposure (dated by TCRdb to the early 2020s). For the study in its entirety: For sensitization, 2% DPC in acetone was applied to a 2 cm by 2 cm area of upper inner arm skin. Patients additionally received weekly therapeutic DPC doses to the scalp throughout the roughly 24-week study period. Patch testing was performed on the upper back with Finn chambers containing 0.01% DPC, and the patch tests were scored after 6 days according to International Contact Dermatitis Research Group standards. The patient cohort, mostly female, included alopecia areata with under or over 50% scalp involvement, alopecia totalis and alopecia universalis. Libraries were pooled for sequencing, and variation in per-sample TCR yields was attributed mainly to small differences in library volumes within the pool. For TCR sequencing, blood came from 25 to 35 alopecia patients at anywhere from one to four time points (pre-sensitization, 2, 6 and 24 weeks). This study followed changes in the peripheral blood TCR repertoire in vivo during primary and secondary sensitization of alopecia patients to the hapten diphenylcyclopropenone (DPC). Patient blood was sampled pre-sensitization (week 0) and at 2, 6 and about 24 weeks after DPC sensitization. General study outcomes and caveats: All patients had alopecia, a presumed autoimmune disease, so their immune response might differ from that of healthy individuals. Repeated subsampling changed both the strength of the expansion versus patch-test correlation and the threshold at which the correlation became significant. Significantly more large CDR3 similarity clusters were formed by expanded TCRs than by pre-sensitization or healthy control sets, consistent with antigen-driven responses. The number of TCRs above 1 in 1000 frequency did not change with DPC sensitization; there was no evidence of global repertoire structure alterations. Patch test score was positively correlated with the number of PT1 expanded TCRs, with significance at thresholds 8, 16 and 32 but not at 4.

Library creation used RACE. The reads were generated on a NextSeq 500. During library preparation, unique molecular identifiers were attached to individual cDNA molecules so that TCRs could be counted in a quantitative, reproducible way. From each blood RNA sample, both TCR alpha and TCR beta chains were sequenced. The original pipeline was this. Samples had a median of roughly 87,000 TCRs, with a range from 23,224 to 690,600. The Decombinator software suite was used to annotate V, J and CDR3 in the TCR reads. Every sample was subsampled to the same number of TCRs (28,000) for the PS versus PT1 abundance plots. Expanded TCRs were defined as absent before sensitization and observed at least eight times at the 2-week time point. The public sequencing data were trimmed at Q25 with fastp and processed into clonotypes with MiXCR by TCRdb, which kept only in-frame beta chains. Duplicate CDR3 protein sequences are folded into a single record with the most common DNA and genes. V and J calls and clone size were set by TCRdb, not the authors. The sample includes roughly 84,000 distinct CDR3 sequences, with roughly 10% observed a single time. The ten largest account for less than 5% of the sample.

The chain uses TRBV6-5 and TRBJ1-5; no D gene is confidently identified. The specimen comprised whole blood, sampled in connection with sensitization to the hapten diphenylcyclopropenone (DPC). This receptor was taken from a woman aged 45 to 65 with alopecia areata. Some clones in this sample may be carry-over from other donors' samples. The CDR3 has the sequence CASSQRDQPQHF. The sequenced DNA is TGTGCCAGCAGTCAACGGGATCAGCCCCAGCATTTT.